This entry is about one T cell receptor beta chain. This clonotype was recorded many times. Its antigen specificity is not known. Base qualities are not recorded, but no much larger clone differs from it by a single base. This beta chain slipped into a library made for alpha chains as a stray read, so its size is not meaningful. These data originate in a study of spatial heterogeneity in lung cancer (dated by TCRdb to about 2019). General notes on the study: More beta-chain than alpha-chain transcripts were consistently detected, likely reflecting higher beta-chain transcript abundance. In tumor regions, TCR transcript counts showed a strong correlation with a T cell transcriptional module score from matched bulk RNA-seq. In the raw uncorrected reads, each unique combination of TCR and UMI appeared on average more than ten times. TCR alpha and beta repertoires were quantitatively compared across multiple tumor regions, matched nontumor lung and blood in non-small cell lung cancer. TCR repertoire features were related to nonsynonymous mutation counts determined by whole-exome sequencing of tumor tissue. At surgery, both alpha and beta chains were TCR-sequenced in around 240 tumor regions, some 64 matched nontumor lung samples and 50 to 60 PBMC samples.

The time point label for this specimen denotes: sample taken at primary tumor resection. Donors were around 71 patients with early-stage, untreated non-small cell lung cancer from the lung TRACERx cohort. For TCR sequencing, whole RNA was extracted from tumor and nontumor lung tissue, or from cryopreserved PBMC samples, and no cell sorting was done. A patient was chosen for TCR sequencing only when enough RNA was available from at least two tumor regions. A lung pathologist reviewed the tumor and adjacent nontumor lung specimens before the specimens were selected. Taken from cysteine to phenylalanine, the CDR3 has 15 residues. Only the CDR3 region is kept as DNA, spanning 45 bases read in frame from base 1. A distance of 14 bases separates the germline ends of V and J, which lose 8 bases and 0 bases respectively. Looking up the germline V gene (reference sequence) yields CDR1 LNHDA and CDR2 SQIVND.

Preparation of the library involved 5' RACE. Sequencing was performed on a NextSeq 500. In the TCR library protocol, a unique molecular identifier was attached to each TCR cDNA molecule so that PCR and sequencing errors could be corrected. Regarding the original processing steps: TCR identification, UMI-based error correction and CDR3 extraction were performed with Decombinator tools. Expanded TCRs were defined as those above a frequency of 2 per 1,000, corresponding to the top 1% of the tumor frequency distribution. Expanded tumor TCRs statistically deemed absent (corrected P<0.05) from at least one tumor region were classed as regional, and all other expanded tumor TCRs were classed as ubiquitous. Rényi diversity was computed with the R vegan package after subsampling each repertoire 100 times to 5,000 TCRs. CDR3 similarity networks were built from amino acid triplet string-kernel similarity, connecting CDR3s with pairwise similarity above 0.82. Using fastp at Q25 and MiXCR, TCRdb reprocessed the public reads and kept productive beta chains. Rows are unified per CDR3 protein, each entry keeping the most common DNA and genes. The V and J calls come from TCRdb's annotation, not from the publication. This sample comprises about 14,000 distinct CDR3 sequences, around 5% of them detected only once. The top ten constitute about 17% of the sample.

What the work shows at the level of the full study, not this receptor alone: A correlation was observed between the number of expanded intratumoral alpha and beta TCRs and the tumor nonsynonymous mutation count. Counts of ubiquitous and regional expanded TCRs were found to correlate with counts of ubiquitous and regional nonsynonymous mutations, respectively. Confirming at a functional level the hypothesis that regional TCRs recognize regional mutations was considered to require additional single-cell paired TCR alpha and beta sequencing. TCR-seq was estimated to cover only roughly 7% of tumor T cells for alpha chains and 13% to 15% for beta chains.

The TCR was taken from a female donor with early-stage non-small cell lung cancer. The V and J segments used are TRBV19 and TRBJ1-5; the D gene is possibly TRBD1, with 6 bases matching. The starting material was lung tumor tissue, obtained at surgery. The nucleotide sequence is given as TGTGCCAGTTTGAGGACAGCTCATAGCAATCAGCCCCAGCATTTT. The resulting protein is CASLRTAHSNQPQHF. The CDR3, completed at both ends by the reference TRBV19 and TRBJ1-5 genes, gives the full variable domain DGGITQSPKYLFRKEGQNVTLSCEQNLNHDAMYWYRQDPGQGLRLIYYSQIVNDFQKGDIAEGYSVSREKKESFPLTVTSAQKNPTAFYLCASLRTAHSNQPQHFGDGTRLSIL.